One sample yielded the 30 T cell receptor beta chains listed below, sequenced in a study of T cells expressing NK-cell markers. With the 5' RACE reads reprocessed, TCRdb shows one record per CDR3 protein and no DNA. The sample table includes some 440,000 distinct CDR3 sequences. The sequenced material came from blood T cells: a sorted CD56 or NKG2C T cell subset, CD4+ or CD8+ T cells, or bulk PBMC T cells (not recorded which). These receptors came from a woman aged 45-59 years in good health.

The chain joins TRBV7-2 to TRBJ2-1; TCRdb picks TRBD1, but there is no DNA to check that call. This CDR3 contains 15 residues. Germline V gene data show CDR1 as SGHTA and CDR2 as FQGNSA. CDR3 in amino acids: CASSRRRDTYNEQFF.

CDR3 sequence reads: CASRQDRVETQYF. The chain carries TRBV5-1 and TRBJ2-5; the TCRdb call, TRBD1, lacks DNA for checking. The V gene's germline CDR1 is SGHRS and CDR2 YFSETQ. The CDR3 covers 13 residues. Complete variable domain (other parts from reference TRBV5-1 and TRBJ2-5): KAGVTQTPRYLIKTRGQQVTLSCSPISGHRSVSWYQQTPGQGLQFLFEYFSETQRNKGNFPGRFSGRQFSNSRSEMNVSTLELGDSALYLCASRQDRVETQYFGPGTRLLVL.

CDR3 amino acids: CASSPRTGLTSAKNIQYF. The V and J genes are TRBV12-3 or TRBV12-4 and TRBJ2-4; TCRdb designates TRBD1, a call that cannot be tested without DNA. The CDR3 consists of 18 residues.

The chain combines TRBV12-3 or TRBV12-4 with TRBJ2-7. The CDR3 length is 12 residues. The CDR3 spells CASSFYLDEQYF.

The genes are TRBV4-2 and TRBJ2-1. CDR3 length: 13 residues. CDR1 is LGHNA and CDR2 is YNFKEQ in the germline V gene. The CDR3 reads CASSHRSEAEQFF.

The gene calls are TRBV12-3 or TRBV12-4 and TRBJ1-2. This CDR3 contains 12 residues. The CDR3 protein is CASMGSDYGYTF.

V and J are TRBV10-3 and TRBJ2-5. Germline V CDR1 and CDR2: ENHRY, SYGVKD. This CDR3 has 17 residues. CDR3 sequence: CAISESQGGKYQETQYF.

V and J are TRBV6-5 and TRBJ2-7; the D gene TCRdb calls, TRBD1, cannot be checked with no DNA. The CDR3 spans 16 residues. Germline values: CDR1 MNHEY, CDR2 SVGAGI. Here the CDR3 reads CASSYSGRGFPYEQYF.

This CDR3 reads CASSKAPRSDRGRTEAFF. V and J are TRBV21-1 and TRBJ1-1; without DNA, the TCRdb call of TRBD1 cannot be checked. TRBV21-1 is described as a pseudogene. The CDR3 runs 18 residues.

The chain has TRBV20-1 and TRBJ1-5; the TRBD1 assignment by TCRdb is unverifiable without DNA. CDR1 is DFQATT and CDR2 is SNEGSKA in the germline V gene (reference sequence). This CDR3 region has 15 residues. This CDR3 reads CSANRQGAGNQPQHF.

This rearrangement joins TRBV5-1 to TRBJ2-1; TCRdb calls TRBD2, which cannot be checked without DNA. The CDR3 spans 16 residues. Germline CDR1 reads SGHRS; CDR2 reads YFSETQ. The CDR3: CASSRLQGLAGGEQFF.

The chain recombines TRBV20-1 with TRBJ2-1; TCRdb picks TRBD2, but there is no DNA to check that call. The germline V gene encodes CDR1 DFQATT and CDR2 SNEGSKA (reference sequence). CDR3 length: 15 residues. CDR3 region: CSATGLADTYNEQFF.

The chain carries TRBV29-1 and TRBJ2-1; TCRdb reports TRBD1, a call that lacks DNA to check it against. This CDR3 comprises 14 residues. CDR1 is SQVTM, CDR2 ANQGSEA, per germline. CDR3 residues: CSASQGVLTDEQFF.

The rearrangement links TRBV12-3 or TRBV12-4 to TRBJ2-1; TCRdb's D gene call, TRBD1, goes unchecked for lack of DNA. The CDR3 sequence is 13 residues long. The chain's CDR3 is CASSFVGGSEQFF.

The chain employs TRBV7-8 and TRBJ2-7. There are 14 residues in the CDR3. In germline, CDR1 is SGHVS, CDR2 FQNEAQ. The CDR3 is CASSLRPSSYEQYF.

This chain uses TRBV27 with TRBJ1-5; TCRdb's D gene call, TRBD1, goes unchecked for lack of DNA. Germline assignment: CDR1 MNHEY and CDR2 SMNVEV (reference sequence). There are 15 residues in the CDR3. CDR3 loop: CASSSGTDSNQPQHF.

The chain couples TRBV28 to TRBJ2-7; TCRdb's D gene call, TRBD1, goes unchecked for lack of DNA. The CDR3 runs to 14 residues. Germline values: CDR1 MDHEN, CDR2 SYDVKM. The chain's CDR3 is CASSFPATLYEQYF.

The rearrangement joins TRBV7-2 to TRBJ2-1. This CDR3 is built from 12 residues. Looked up from germline, CDR1 is SGHTA and CDR2 is FQGNSA. CDR3 loop: CASSLTGYGQFF.

The chain joins TRBV27 to TRBJ2-1; TCRdb picks TRBD2, but there is no DNA to check that call. Germline CDR1 MNHEY, CDR2 SMNVEV (reference sequence). This CDR3 spans 17 amino acids. The CDR3 spells CASSLVSRLAGGGEQFF.

This sequence joins TRBV4-1 and TRBJ2-7; lacking DNA, the TRBD2 call made by TCRdb goes unchecked. This CDR3 is 14 amino acids long. The V gene's germline CDR1 is MGHRA and CDR2 YSYEKL. The CDR3 loop is CASSQPSGETSKYF.

J is TRBJ1-1 and V is TRBV5-8; the D call from TCRdb, TRBD1, cannot be confirmed without DNA. The V gene's germline CDR1 is SGHTS and CDR2 YDEGEE. This CDR3 is 14 amino acids long. The CDR3 region is CASSSWTGGTEAFF.

CDR3: CASSTLARGELFF. The genes are TRBV7-8 and TRBJ2-2; there is no DNA to check the TCRdb D call of TRBD2. This CDR3 comprises 13 residues. From germline, CDR1 is SGHVS and CDR2 FQNEAQ.

The CDR3 sequence: CSVREGGNQPQHF. The chain joins TRBV29-1 to TRBJ1-5. From germline, CDR1 is SQVTM and CDR2 ANQGSEA. The length of the CDR3 is 13 residues. Filled out from reference TRBV29-1 and TRBJ1-5, the complete variable domain reads SAVISQKPSRDICQRGTSLTIQCQVDSQVTMMFWYRQQPGQSLTLIATANQGSEATYESGFVIDKFPISRPNLTFSTLTVSNMSPEDSSIYLCSVREGGNQPQHFGDGTRLSIL.

The V gene is TRBV20-1, the J gene TRBJ2-2; TCRdb calls TRBD1, which cannot be checked without DNA. The CDR3 contains 17 residues. Germline values: CDR1 DFQATT, CDR2 SNEGSKA (reference sequence). The CDR3 loop reads CSASKVRGNANTGELFF.

The gene calls are TRBV3-1 and TRBJ2-7. The CDR3 extends over 16 amino acids. Germline V gives CDR1 LGHDT, CDR2 YNNKEL (reference sequence). CDR3: CASSQGLGGTSYEQYF.

The V and J genes are TRBV30 and TRBJ2-1; the TCRdb D gene call, TRBD1, has no DNA to confirm it. Germline-derived CDR1 and CDR2 are GTSNPN and SVGIG (reference sequence). The CDR3 is 14 amino acids. The CDR3 loop reads CAWRTGAQGNEQFF.

V usage is TRBV29-1 and J usage is TRBJ2-1; TCRdb reports TRBD1, a call that lacks DNA to check it against. This CDR3 comprises 12 residues. Germline assignment: CDR1 SQVTM and CDR2 ANQGSEA. The CDR3 reads CSGAPSYNEQFF.

Here the CDR3 reads CASSLVRDSYEQYF. The gene calls are TRBV5-1 and TRBJ2-7; TCRdb returns TRBD1, unconfirmable since there is no DNA. The CDR3 has 14 residues. Germline CDR1 and CDR2: SGHRS and YFSETQ.

V and J are TRBV5-1 and TRBJ1-4. The germline CDR1 and CDR2 sequences are SGHRS and YFSETQ. This CDR3 spans 13 amino acids. CDR3 residues: CASSLDIREKLFF.

This chain connects TRBV9 to TRBJ2-3; TCRdb names TRBD1, which stays unverified in the absence of DNA. CDR3 length equals 16 residues. Germline values: CDR1 SGDLS, CDR2 YYNGEE. CDR3 loop: CASSVVDRGRTDTQYF.